The 22 T cell receptor beta chains below were found in one sample sequenced in a study of T-cell memory formation after mild COVID-19. TCRdb ran MiXCR on the 5' RACE reads and lists one entry per CDR3 protein. Found here are roughly 510,000 distinct CDR3 sequences, around a sixth of them singletons; the top ten hold just over 8%. Specimen: PBMCs or a T cell subset sorted from them (not recorded which). These receptors all stem from an adult woman who had mild COVID-19 (a few samples of this study predate the infection). Cell type and time point are not known.

This clonotype was observed a few times. The chain employs TRBV11-3 and TRBJ2-1; 8 bases map to TRBD2. V gave up 5 bases and J gave up 10 bases; unmatched junction bases: 1. Germline assignment: CDR1 SGHNT and CDR2 YENEEA. The CDR3 consists of 11 residues. The CDR3 protein is CASSIAGEQFF. In nucleotides, the CDR3 is TGTGCCAGCAGCATAGCGGGGGAGCAGTTCTTC. Full variable domain (rest looked up from reference TRBV11-3 and TRBJ2-1): EAGVVQSPRYKIIEKKQPVAFWCNPISGHNTLYWYLQNLGQGPELLIRYENEEAVDDSQLPKDRFSAERLKGVDSTLKIQPAELGDSAVYLCASSIAGEQFFGPGTRLTVL.

The gene calls are TRBV9 and TRBJ1-4; 9 bases are shared with TRBD1. CDR1 and CDR2 (germline): SGDLS, YYNGEE. The CDR3 is 15 residues long. V dropped 5 bases and J dropped 6; count of bases not matched to a gene: 8. This CDR3 is CASSPTGQGHEKLFF. The DNA of the CDR3 is TGTGCCAGCAGTCCTACCGGACAGGGGCATGAAAAACTGTTTTTT.

This rearrangement joins TRBV9 to TRBJ2-5, with D perhaps TRBD1 (7 bases). V lost 4 bases and J lost 2, with 15 bases in between. This CDR3 is 15 amino acids long. The germline V gene encodes CDR1 SGDLS and CDR2 YYNGEE. The CDR3 coding sequence is TGTGCCAGCAGCCGACCGGCGGGACAGCAAGAGACCCAGTACTTC. Protein: CASSRPAGQQETQYF.

The V and J genes are TRBV24-1 and TRBJ2-3; a weak D match, TRBD2 (7 bases). Per germline, CDR1 KGHDR and CDR2 SFDVKD. Trimming pared 2 bases from V and 0 bases from J, leaving 17 bases between. The CDR3 covers 18 residues. The CDR3 region is CATSDWVGGGPSTDTQYF. The CDR3, as DNA: TGTGCCACCAGTGATTGGGTCGGCGGGGGCCCTAGCACAGATACGCAGTATTTT.

This clonotype was seen only a few times. The chain carries TRBV7-9 and TRBJ2-5; perhaps TRBD2 as D (6 bases). Per germline, CDR1 SEHNR and CDR2 FQNEAQ (reference sequence). Trimming pared 2 bases from V and 2 bases from J, leaving 9 bases between. There are 14 residues in the CDR3. In nucleotides, the CDR3 is TGTGCCAGCAGCTTAACTCGGGGGCAAGAGACCCAGTACTTC. This codes for CASSLTRGQETQYF.

This clonotype was seen a few times. The chain recombines TRBV2 with TRBJ2-7, with 8 bases lining up with TRBD1. The CDR3 has 17 amino acids. J gave up 7 bases and V 5 bases, and 19 bases lay outside the gene matches. The germline CDR1 and CDR2 sequences are SNHLY and FYNNEI. The CDR3 DNA follows: TGTGCCAGCAGTTTCCAAAGGATCGGGACAGGTCTTCGGGAGCAGTACTTC. It yields the protein CASSFQRIGTGLREQYF.

The CDR3 is CTAGGDREYNEQFF. The CDR3 region has the DNA TGCACCGCGGGAGGGGACAGGGAATACAATGAGCAGTTCTTC. The chain employs TRBV29-1 and TRBJ2-1; D is possibly TRBD1 or TRBD2 (9 bases each). CDR3 length: 14 amino acids. In germline, CDR1 is SQVTM, CDR2 ANQGSEA.

This clonotype was seen only a few times. This rearrangement joins TRBV12-3 or TRBV12-4 to TRBJ2-7; D is undetermined. V dropped 1 base and J dropped 7 bases, with 8 bases sitting between them. CDR3 length equals 12 residues. The CDR3 here is CASSLGVLEQYF. In DNA form, the CDR3 reads TGTGCCAGCAGTTTAGGGGTGTTAGAGCAGTACTTC.

V is TRBV7-6 and J is TRBJ2-1; 16 bases fit TRBD2. The V segment lost 0 bases and the J segment 8 bases; nucleotides outside the gene matches: 16. This CDR3 spans 21 amino acids. Looked up from germline, CDR1 is SGHVS and CDR2 is FNYEAQ. CDR3 DNA sequence: TGTGCCAGCAGCTTAGCACTAGGGACTAGCGGGGGGGCCCCGTCCCTCGATGAGCAGTTCTTC. Its translation: CASSLALGTSGGAPSLDEQFF.

This clonotype was picked up a small number of times. The chain combines TRBV9 with TRBJ1-1, with 7 bases aligning to TRBD1. Germline V gene sequence: CDR1 SGDLS, CDR2 YYNGEE. This CDR3 comprises 16 residues. After removal of 3 bases from V and 5 bases from J, the junction contained 13 bases not matched to a gene. In nucleotides, the CDR3 is TGTGCCAGCAGCGCTGGGGGACAGTCGGCTTATACTGAAGCTTTCTTT. This codes for CASSAGGQSAYTEAFF.

The chain carries TRBV20-1 and TRBJ2-3, with 10 nucleotides matching TRBD2. The CDR3 runs to 15 residues. The V and J ends lost 0 bases and 0 bases, in that order; junction bases with no gene match: 0. From germline, CDR1 is DFQATT and CDR2 SNEGSKA (reference sequence). The CDR3 region is CSARDSGRSTDTQYF. CDR3 sequence (DNA): TGCAGTGCTAGAGATAGCGGGAGGAGCACAGATACGCAGTATTTT.

This clonotype was picked up a small number of times. The chain combines TRBV5-6 with TRBJ2-2; the D gene could be TRBD1 or TRBD2 (5 bases each). The CDR3 runs to 16 residues. V lost 0 bases to trimming and J lost 3 bases, with 12 bases between them. Per the germline V gene, CDR1 is SGHDT and CDR2 is YYEEEE. The CDR3 nucleotides read TGTGCCAGCAGCTTGGCAGGGAGACGAGACACCGGGGAGCTGTTTTTT. This sequence encodes CASSLAGRRDTGELFF.

This clonotype turned up a few times. The chain is built from TRBV11-2 and TRBJ1-1, with a possible D match to TRBD1 (6 bases). The CDR3 is made up of 13 amino acids. Germline V gene data show CDR1 as SGHAT and CDR2 as FQNNGV. The V end was cut by 4 bases, the J end by 5 bases, with 11 bases between. Written as DNA, the CDR3 is TGTGCCAGCAGCTCAGGGGTACAGACTGAAGCTTTCTTT. This sequence encodes CASSSGVQTEAFF.

The V gene is TRBV29-1, the J gene TRBJ2-7, with TRBD1 matching over 7 bases. The ends lost 6 bases at V and 0 bases at J; junction bases unmatched: 11. From germline, CDR1 is SQVTM and CDR2 ANQGSEA. This CDR3 is built from 15 residues. The CDR3 protein is CSVATGWFLSYEQYF. In DNA form, the CDR3 reads TGCAGCGTCGCGACAGGGTGGTTTCTCTCCTACGAGCAGTACTTC.

This clonotype was seen a handful of times. The gene calls are TRBV5-1 and TRBJ2-7; 14 bases match TRBD2. The length of the CDR3 is 17 residues. In germline, CDR1 is SGHRS, CDR2 YFSETQ. Trimming took 0 bases from V and 0 from J; bases not matched to a gene: 2. CDR3 coding DNA: TGCGCCAGCAGCTTGGTGGGACTAGCGGGAGCCTCCTACGAGCAGTACTTC. It is translated as CASSLVGLAGASYEQYF.

The chain recombines TRBV6-5 with TRBJ1-2; D gene unclear. The germline V gene has CDR1 MNHEY and CDR2 SVGAGI. The CDR3 runs 13 residues. With 5 bases removed from V and 3 bases from J, the gap between germline ends came to 10 bases. The CDR3 DNA is TGTGCCAGCAGTGTGCGTGGGCACTATGGCTACACCTTC. This encodes CASSVRGHYGYTF.

This clonotype showed up just a few times. The chain employs TRBV5-5 and TRBJ2-7; the D gene is possibly TRBD1 (6 bases). Looked up from germline, CDR1 is SGHKS and CDR2 is YYEKEE (reference sequence). Trimming stripped 0 bases from V and 1 base from J, with 11 bases between. The CDR3 covers 15 residues. CDR3 nucleotides: TGTGCCAGCAGCTTGGAACAGGGTAGTTCCTACGAGCAGTACTTC. As protein: CASSLEQGSSYEQYF.

J is TRBJ2-7 and V is TRBV6-1; D assignment may be TRBD1 or TRBD2 (7 bases each). Trimming removed 0 bases at V and 1 base at J, with 13 bases between. There are 16 residues in the CDR3. Germline V gives CDR1 MNHNS, CDR2 SASEGT. Here the CDR3 reads CASSEAGGTVSYEQYF. CDR3 DNA: TGTGCCAGCAGTGAAGCGGGGGGGACAGTTTCCTACGAGCAGTACTTC.

This clonotype was recorded many times. The chain carries TRBV7-9 and TRBJ2-1; TRBD2 matches 8 bases. CDR3 size: 14 residues. V lost 6 bases and J lost 5; bases outside the gene matches: 6. CDR1 SEHNR and CDR2 FQNEAQ come from the germline V gene (reference sequence). The CDR3 bases are TGTGCCAGCAGTAGAGGACTAGCCGACAATGAGCAGTTCTTC. This gives the protein CASSRGLADNEQFF.

This clonotype was recorded a few times. The rearrangement links TRBV5-1 to TRBJ2-1; 13 positions agree with TRBD2. CDR3 size: 17 residues. The V and J ends lost 4 bases and 7 bases, in that order; junction bases with no gene match: 11. Germline V gene data show CDR1 as SGHRS and CDR2 as YFSETQ. The CDR3 bases are TGCGCCAGCAGCGTTGGGACTAGCGGGGACGGTGGGAATGAGCAGTTCTTC. It specifies CASSVGTSGDGGNEQFF.

This clonotype occurred a few times. The chain joins TRBV19 to TRBJ1-2, with 7 bases aligning to TRBD1. The CDR3 has 14 residues. From germline, CDR1 is LNHDA and CDR2 SQIVND (reference sequence). J gave up 0 bases and V 3 bases, and 1 base lay outside the gene matches. In DNA, the CDR3 is TGTGCCAGTAGTATCGGGACAGCTAACTATGGCTACACCTTC. Protein: CASSIGTANYGYTF. Looking up the rest from reference TRBV19 and TRBJ1-2 gives the full variable domain: DGGITQSPKYLFRKEGQNVTLSCEQNLNHDAMYWYRQDPGQGLRLIYYSQIVNDFQKGDIAEGYSVSREKKESFPLTVTSAQKNPTAFYLCASSIGTANYGYTFGSGTRLTVV.

The table lists this clonotype with a few counts. The chain employs TRBV18 and TRBJ2-5; D assignment may be TRBD1 or TRBD2 (5 bases each). The CDR3 is made up of 14 amino acids. Trimming removed 5 bases at V and 5 bases at J, with 15 bases between. The germline V gene has CDR1 KGHSH and CDR2 LQKENI. The CDR3 DNA reads as TGTGCCAGCTCAAGGTCTTGGGGGACGGAGACCCAGTACTTC. Protein: CASSRSWGTETQYF.